This T cell receptor (beta chain) was sequenced during a study of cytomegalovirus exposure and HLA in healthy donors. Findings of the study overall: Within a later analysis, the majority of CMV-associated TCR beta chains appeared HLA-restricted. Previously analyzed data showed that most TCR beta V segments were productive at a frequency of about 90% or about 30%.

Vbeta (60) and Jbeta (13) primers were used in the PCR. Sequencing used immunoSEQ multiplex PCR; TCRdb keeps in-frame clones, though not all of them. This table has hundreds of thousands of clones, 82% appearing once. Trimming cost V 2 bases and J 2 bases; bases outside gene matches: 2. The CDR3 has 14 amino acids. Germline loops: CDR1 MNHEY, CDR2 SVGAGI. Details on this clone: What it recognizes is unknown.

Input material: PBMCs. This clonotype was obtained from a man aged 40-49 years in good health and CMV-seropositive. V and J are TRBV6-5 and TRBJ2-5, with 7 nucleotides matching TRBD2. The CDR3 loop reads CASSYVGGQETQYF. The CDR3 DNA sequence: TGTGCCAGCAGTTACGTGGGGGGGCAAGAGACCCAGTACTTC.